Presented here are 25 T cell receptor beta chains from one specimen sequenced in a study of cytotoxic CD8 clonotypes in ibrutinib-treated CLL. Method: immunoSEQ multiplex PCR; TCRdb's copy keeps in-frame clones and lacks some. The sample carries 110,000 to 150,000 clones, roughly three quarters recorded once. The sample was PBMCs, taken after 12 months of ibrutinib treatment. The origin of the receptors is a human donor with chronic lymphocytic leukemia.

This clone appeared a few times. This sequence joins TRBV18 and TRBJ2-7, with TRBD1 matching over 8 bases. The CDR3 covers 12 residues. From germline, CDR1 is KGHSH and CDR2 LQKENI. V was clipped by 6 bases and J by 6 bases; unmatched bases: 4. The CDR3 bases are TGTGCCAGCTCCCTAGGACAGGGCGAGCAGTACTTC. Residues: CASSLGQGEQYF.

This clone has just one count. The chain carries TRBV19 and TRBJ2-7, with TRBD1 as a possible D gene (6 bases). The germline gives CDR1 LNHDA, CDR2 SQIVND (reference sequence). Trimming shortened V by 4 bases and J by 4 bases, and 14 bases separated the two germline ends. The length of the CDR3 is 14 residues. The CDR3 DNA sequence: TGTGCCAGTAGTAGTTTGGCAGGGGTATACGAGCAGTACTTC. Its protein product is CASSSLAGVYEQYF.

In nucleotides, the CDR3 is TGTGCCAGCAGTTACTCGAATAGGGGCGAGGCCGAGCAGTACTTC. Its protein product is CASSYSNRGEAEQYF. The genes are TRBV6-5 and TRBJ2-7, with a possible D match to TRBD1 (5 bases). The CDR3 has 15 residues. Trimming cost V 0 bases and J 6 bases, with 15 bases left between them. Germline V gene lookup returns CDR1 MNHEY and CDR2 SVGAGI.

V usage is TRBV27 and J usage is TRBJ2-1; 12 bases agree with TRBD2. This CDR3 contains 17 residues. V trimming: 4 bases; J trimming: 2 bases; junction bases outside the gene matches: 6. CDR1 is MNHEY, CDR2 SMNVEV, per germline (reference sequence). CDR3: CASSWRTSGITYNEQFF. CDR3 bases: TGTGCCAGCAGTTGGCGGACTAGCGGGATAACCTACAATGAGCAGTTCTTC.

The V gene is TRBV15, the J gene TRBJ2-1; 7 bases fit TRBD2. The CDR3 has 16 residues. With V trimmed by 5 bases and J by 4 bases, 11 bases remained unmatched. The germline gives CDR1 LNHNV, CDR2 YYDKDF (reference sequence). This chain's CDR3 is CATSQGAGARYNEQFF. DNA for the CDR3: TGTGCCACCAGCCAAGGGGCGGGAGCTAGGTACAATGAGCAGTTCTTC.

The chain joins TRBV5-4 to TRBJ2-3; D is undetermined. Trimming removed 5 bases from V and 5 bases from J, with 21 bases in between. The V gene's germline CDR1 is SGHNT and CDR2 YYREEE (reference sequence). CDR3 length: 16 amino acids. The CDR3 spells CASSLTVVVVEDTQYF. DNA for the CDR3: TGTGCCAGCAGTTTGACGGTGGTTGTTGTCGAAGATACGCAGTATTTT.

This clone came up once. CDR3 sequence (DNA): TGTGCCAGCAGCCCAAGTGCGGGAACTAACTATGGCTACACCTTC. It is translated as CASSPSAGTNYGYTF. The chain combines TRBV7-2 with TRBJ1-2; D remains unclear. Germline V lookup: CDR1 SGHTA, CDR2 FQGNSA. The CDR3 spans 15 residues. V shed 5 bases and J shed 0 bases, with 13 bases lying between them.

V usage is TRBV4-3 and J usage is TRBJ2-1, with no clear D. V shed 4 bases and J shed 5 bases, with 21 bases lying between them. Per germline, CDR1 LGHNA and CDR2 YSLEER. The length of the CDR3 is 17 residues. The CDR3 bases are TGCGCCAGCAGCCCAGTCACGGGCCCGAGCGTCCACAATGAGCAGTTCTTC. This codes for CASSPVTGPSVHNEQFF.

This chain links TRBV7-9 with TRBJ2-6, with 8 bases fitting TRBD2. The CDR3 has 18 amino acids. Unmatched junction bases numbered 13, after V lost 7 bases and J lost 2 bases. Per the germline V gene, CDR1 is SEHNR and CDR2 is FQNEAQ (reference sequence). The CDR3: CASISPRGGSAGANVLTF. In DNA form, the CDR3 reads TGTGCCAGCATCAGCCCCCGGGGGGGGTCCGCTGGGGCCAACGTCCTGACTTTC.

The chain has TRBV6-5 and TRBJ2-1; TRBD2 matches 9 bases. Trimming took 6 bases from V and 4 from J; bases not matched to a gene: 7. Germline-derived CDR1 and CDR2 are MNHEY and SVGAGI. CDR3 length equals 15 residues. The CDR3 DNA follows: TGTGCCAGCAGCCCTCTAGCGGGACTATACAATGAGCAGTTCTTC. Its translation: CASSPLAGLYNEQFF.

V and J are TRBV5-6 and TRBJ1-3, with D hard to call. Between the trimmed V and J ends, which lost 2 bases and 2 bases, there was a span of 11 bases. Germline loops: CDR1 SGHDT, CDR2 YYEEEE. The CDR3 length is 15 residues. The DNA for the CDR3 is TGTGCCAGCAGCTTATCCGTTAGGGCTGGAAACACCATATATTTT. Encoded protein: CASSLSVRAGNTIYF.

The chain recombines TRBV6-4 with TRBJ1-4; D possibly corresponds to TRBD1 (5 bases). This CDR3 is built from 16 residues. Trimming removed 0 bases from V and 6 bases from J, with 14 bases in between. Germline V gene data show CDR1 as MRHNA and CDR2 as SNTAGT. The CDR3 here is CASSDSKGLIDEKLFF. CDR3 nucleotide sequence: TGTGCCAGCAGTGACTCGAAGGGGTTGATAGATGAAAAACTGTTTTTT.

This clone was recorded a few times. The V and J genes are TRBV6-5 and TRBJ2-2; 9 positions match TRBD1. Germline trimming cut 8 bases from V and 4 bases from J; bases unmatched to any gene: 5. CDR1 and CDR2 from the germline V gene are MNHEY and SVGAGI. This CDR3 is 14 amino acids long. The CDR3 reads CASEKTGGTGELFF. CDR3 bases: TGTGCCAGCGAGAAGACAGGGGGCACCGGGGAGCTGTTTTTT.

J is TRBJ2-1 and V is TRBV5-1; D might be TRBD1 or TRBD2, each matching 5 bases. The V and J ends lost 4 bases and 7 bases respectively, with 12 bases between them. The CDR3 consists of 13 residues. Germline V gene lookup returns CDR1 SGHRS and CDR2 YFSETQ. The CDR3 protein is CASSQRGENEQFF. The CDR3, as DNA: TGCGCCAGCAGCCAGAGAGGGGAGAATGAGCAGTTCTTC.

The chain is built from TRBV9 and TRBJ2-5; 10 bases are a match to TRBD1. In germline, CDR1 is SGDLS, CDR2 YYNGEE. The CDR3 spans 14 residues. The J segment lost 4 bases and the V segment lost 3 bases, leaving 3 bases of the junction unmatched. The CDR3 bases are TGTGCCAGCAGCGGAGACAGGGGGCTAGAGACCCAGTACTTC. It codes for CASSGDRGLETQYF.

The chain joins TRBV19 to TRBJ2-1; 11 nucleotides align to TRBD2. The germline V gene has CDR1 LNHDA and CDR2 SQIVND (reference sequence). This CDR3 comprises 16 residues. With V trimmed by 4 bases and J by 9 bases, 11 bases remained unmatched. This CDR3 is CASSTPWLAGGGEQFF. CDR3 nucleotides: TGTGCCAGTAGTACGCCGTGGCTAGCGGGAGGAGGTGAGCAGTTCTTC.

The chain uses TRBV28 and TRBJ1-2, with D possibly matching TRBD1 (6 bases). Germline CDR1 and CDR2: MDHEN and SYDVKM. The CDR3 has 15 amino acids. V was cut by 3 bases and J by 7 bases, with 18 bases left in between. For the CDR3, the DNA is TGTGCCAGCAGTTTCCTCCGACAGGAAATGTCTGGCTACACCTTC. This translates into CASSFLRQEMSGYTF.

The V call is TRBV7-2, the J call TRBJ2-7; perhaps D is TRBD1 or TRBD2 (5 bases each). Germline CDR1 is SGHTA and CDR2 is FQGNSA. The CDR3 sequence is 13 residues long. V was trimmed by 2 bases and J by 3 bases, leaving 8 bases between them. The CDR3 DNA is TGTGCCAGCAGCTTATGGGGGAACTACGAGCAGTACTTC. Its protein is CASSLWGNYEQYF.

This chain uses TRBV7-3 with TRBJ2-3; TRBD2 might be the D (5 bases). Germline lookup yields CDR1 SGHTA and CDR2 FQGTGA. The CDR3 is 13 residues long. The V end lost 10 bases, the J end lost 0 bases, and 11 bases lay between the germline ends. CDR3 DNA: TGTGCCACGATCGGGGAGAGCACAGATACGCAGTATTTT. Its protein product is CATIGESTDTQYF.

The chain combines TRBV18 with TRBJ2-7; D perhaps matches TRBD1 (6 bases). Trimming took 2 bases from V and 5 from J, leaving 16 bases between them. CDR1 KGHSH and CDR2 LQKENI come from the germline V gene. The CDR3 totals 15 residues. CDR3 in DNA: TGTGCCAGCTCACCAAGGAACAGGGTATCGGACGAGCAGTACTTC. It is translated as CASSPRNRVSDEQYF.

The chain employs TRBV7-2 and TRBJ1-5; D may be TRBD1 (5 bases). Trimming took off 1 base at V and 5 bases at J, with 18 bases between the two ends. Germline CDR1 reads SGHTA; CDR2 reads FQGNSA. The CDR3 contains 17 residues. The CDR3 DNA is TGTGCCAGCAGCTTAGAATTGACGAGCGGGGGAGATCAGCCCCAGCATTTT. It specifies CASSLELTSGGDQPQHF.

In DNA form, the CDR3 reads TGTGCCAGCAGTCCTACCTCGGGACTAGCGGGGAGACGGGGGCAGTTCTTC. Amino acid sequence: CASSPTSGLAGRRGQFF. The chain recombines TRBV27 with TRBJ2-1; 13 bases are shared with TRBD2. CDR3 length: 17 residues. The ends lost 5 bases at V and 12 bases at J; junction bases unmatched: 16. CDR1 is MNHEY, CDR2 SMNVEV, per germline (reference sequence).

This clone was observed a few times. This rearrangement joins TRBV27 to TRBJ2-1, with 10 bases lining up with TRBD2. CDR3 length equals 17 residues. V gave up 1 base and J gave up 9 bases; unmatched junction bases: 12. CDR1 is MNHEY, CDR2 SMNVEV, per germline (reference sequence). The CDR3 protein is CASSLFASVLAGVEQFF. The CDR3, as DNA: TGTGCCAGCAGTTTATTCGCCTCGGTTCTAGCGGGAGTTGAGCAGTTCTTC.

The chain joins TRBV5-6 to TRBJ2-1; D not certain. V was cut by 4 bases and J by 1 base, with 9 bases left in between. The germline CDR1 and CDR2 sequences are SGHDT and YYEEEE. The CDR3 sequence is 14 residues long. The DNA for the CDR3 is TGTGCCAGCAGCCGTACACGTTCCTACAATGAGCAGTTCTTC. Translated, it gives CASSRTRSYNEQFF.

This clone was observed a few times. This chain joins TRBV7-3 and TRBJ2-2; no clear D gene. V was cut by 2 bases and J by 5 bases, with 6 bases left in between. CDR1 and CDR2 (germline): SGHTA, FQGTGA. The CDR3 loop spans 13 amino acids. The CDR3 sequence: CASSLPPTGELFF. The CDR3 region has the DNA TGTGCCAGCAGCTTACCCCCAACCGGGGAGCTGTTTTTT.